These T cell receptor beta chains were read from a single sample in a study of T cell repertoires in cytomegalovirus infection. TCRdb called the reads again in MiXCR, with one record for every CDR3 protein. The sample holds about 150,000 distinct CDR3 sequences, about a quarter seen once. What was sequenced was PBMCs. The source is a human donor in good health (CMV status not recorded). Some clones in this sample may be carry-over from other donors' samples. Each CDR3 is given with its conserved first and last residue. D genes are given only for firm matches. Clone size is not always given. Where it is, it says once, few, many or a class for expanded clones.

>-|TRBV14|few|TRBJ2-5
CASSQDPSRETQYF
TGTGCCAGCAGCCAAGATCCCAGCCGAGAGACCCAGTACTTC
>-|TRBV7-3|-|TRBJ2-3
CASSFFLADTQYF
TGTGCCAGCAGCTTCTTTTTAGCAGATACGCAGTATTTT
>TRBD2|TRBV6-6|-|TRBJ2-5
CASSYFRGGARETQYF
TGTGCCAGCAGTTACTTCCGCGGGGGGGCCCGAGAGACCCAGTACTTC
>-|TRBV20-1|once|TRBJ2-5
CSARDLNQSPETQYF
TGCAGTGCTAGAGATCTGAACCAGAGCCCAGAGACCCAGTACTTC
>TRBD1|TRBV30|-|TRBJ1-1
CASLGDRGSTEAFF
TGTGCCTCCTTAGGGGACAGGGGAAGTACTGAAGCTTTCTTT
>-|TRBV7-6|-|TRBJ1-1
CASSSYGDTEAFF
TGTGCCAGCAGCTCTTACGGGGACACTGAAGCTTTCTTT
>-|TRBV19|-|TRBJ2-7
CASSILLRGEQYF
TGTGCCAGTAGTATTCTGCTCCGGGGCGAGCAGTACTTC
>-|TRBV7-2|-|TRBJ2-7
CASSLPGYSYEQYF
TGTGCCAGCAGCTTACCGGGCTACTCCTACGAGCAGTACTTC
>-|TRBV2|-|TRBJ1-2
CASRPTATNYGYTF
TGTGCCAGCAGGCCGACAGCCACTAACTATGGCTACACCTTC
>-|TRBV7-2|many|TRBJ2-7
CASSLSQGLPYEQYF
TGTGCCAGCAGCTTATCCCAGGGTTTGCCCTACGAGCAGTACTTC
>-|TRBV28|-|TRBJ2-2
CASSLRGGGRTGELFF
TGTGCCAGCAGTTTACGGGGCGGGGGCCGTACCGGGGAGCTGTTTTTT
>-|TRBV7-6|-|TRBJ2-4
CASSLPSSELAKNIEYF
TGTGCTAGCAGCTTACCCTCTAGCGAACTAGCCAAAAACATTGAGTACTTC
>-|TRBV7-2|many|TRBJ2-2
CASSFRLDDTGELFF
TGTGCCAGCAGCTTCCGACTAGACGACACCGGGGAGCTGTTTTTT
>-|TRBV2|-|TRBJ2-3
CASRGLGTTDTQYF
TGTGCCAGTCGGGGACTGGGGACCACAGATACGCAGTATTTT
>TRBD2|TRBV7-9|-|TRBJ2-1
CASSLGLAGARNEQFF
TGTGCCAGCAGCTTGGGACTAGCGGGAGCTAGAAATGAGCAGTTCTTC
>-|TRBV7-8|-|TRBJ1-1
CSSSFGRMNTEAFF
TGCTCCAGCAGCTTCGGACGGATGAACACTGAAGCTTTCTTT
>-|TRBV7-6|-|TRBJ2-5
CASSLELGTQYF
TGTGCCAGCAGCTTAGAGCTCGGGACCCAGTACTTC
>TRBD2|TRBV2|-|TRBJ2-1
CASKSGGYNEQFF
TGTGCCAGCAAAAGCGGGGGGTACAATGAGCAGTTCTTC
>TRBD2|TRBV7-8|many|TRBJ2-7
CASSLAASGGLYEQYF
TGTGCCAGCAGCTTAGCCGCTAGCGGGGGGTTGTACGAGCAGTACTTC
>-|TRBV12-5|few|TRBJ2-3
CASGLVGADTQYF
TGTGCTAGTGGTTTGGTCGGGGCGGATACGCAGTATTTT
>-|TRBV12-3/TRBV12-4|few|TRBJ2-7
CASSPGAAFYEQYF
TGTGCCAGCAGTCCCGGCGCGGCGTTCTACGAGCAGTACTTC
>TRBD2|TRBV4-3|few|TRBJ2-5
CASSPQLAEETQYF
TGCGCCAGCAGCCCACAACTAGCGGAAGAGACCCAGTACTTC
>TRBD2|TRBV19|-|TRBJ2-1
CASSGLAAKNAYNEQFF
TGTGCCAGTAGTGGACTAGCGGCCAAAAACGCCTACAATGAGCAGTTCTTC
>-|TRBV29-1|few|TRBJ2-1
CSVKPGLYNEQFF
TGCAGCGTGAAACCGGGCCTTTACAATGAGCAGTTCTTC
>-|TRBV7-3|few|TRBJ1-1
CASSPLSVGNTEAFF
TGTGCCAGCAGCCCTCTGAGTGTGGGGAACACTGAAGCTTTCTTT
>TRBD1|TRBV7-2|many|TRBJ1-1
CASSRGQTPEAFF
TGTGCCAGCAGCCGGGGACAGACCCCTGAAGCTTTCTTT
>-|TRBV11-2|-|TRBJ1-3
CASSLPGVGGNTIYF
TGTGCCAGCAGCCTCCCCGGCGTGGGAGGAAACACCATATATTTT
>TRBD2|TRBV9|-|TRBJ2-7
CASSVNSSGRGLEQYF
TGTGCCAGCAGCGTAAATAGTAGCGGGAGGGGCCTCGAGCAGTACTTC
>-|TRBV12-3/TRBV12-4|-|TRBJ2-1
CASSLIANEQFF
TGTGCCAGCAGTTTAATTGCGAATGAGCAGTTCTTC
>-|TRBV2|-|TRBJ2-5
CASSEEVSKGETQYF
TGTGCCAGCAGTGAGGAAGTCTCTAAGGGGGAGACCCAGTACTTC
>-|TRBV7-7|-|TRBJ2-5
CASGLLAGETQYF
TGTGCTAGCGGCTTGTTAGCCGGAGAGACCCAGTACTTC
>TRBD2|TRBV19|few|TRBJ2-1
CASSPLAGDYNEQFF
TGTGCCAGTAGTCCCCTGGCGGGGGACTACAATGAGCAGTTCTTC
>TRBD2|TRBV19|few|TRBJ2-1
CASSFLSGLGNEQFF
TGTGCCAGTAGTTTCCTTAGCGGGCTGGGAAATGAGCAGTTCTTC
>-|TRBV10-3|-|TRBJ2-7
CAISESSGTEYEQYF
TGTGCCATCAGTGAGTCTTCGGGGACGGAATACGAGCAGTACTTC
>-|TRBV7-9|-|TRBJ1-4
CASSPNGAENEKLFF
TGTGCCAGCAGCCCAAACGGGGCTGAAAATGAAAAACTGTTTTTT
>TRBD1|TRBV11-2|many|TRBJ1-1
CASSSTGNYGEAFF
TGTGCCAGCAGCTCGACAGGGAACTACGGTGAAGCTTTCTTT
>-|TRBV6-6|-|TRBJ2-2
CASSAAYLAGELFF
TGTGCCAGCAGTGCCGCCTACTTGGCCGGGGAGCTGTTTTTT
>-|TRBV20-1|-|TRBJ1-5
CSASDQGLGNQPQHF
TGCAGTGCTAGTGATCAGGGCCTGGGCAATCAGCCCCAGCATTTT
>TRBD2|TRBV2|many|TRBJ2-1
CASSTRPSSGPYNEQFF
TGTGCCAGCAGCACTCGCCCCTCTAGCGGGCCCTACAATGAGCAGTTCTTC
>-|TRBV29-1|-|TRBJ2-1
CSVVWIHNEQFF
TGCAGCGTTGTGTGGATACACAATGAGCAGTTCTTC
>TRBD1|TRBV7-8|few|TRBJ2-7
CASSPRGQAHEQYF
TGTGCCAGCAGCCCTAGGGGGCAGGCTCACGAGCAGTACTTC